This is a list of T cell receptor beta chains from one sample in a study of CD8 T cells in Susac syndrome. TCRdb reprocessed the immunoSEQ multiplex PCR reads via MiXCR and lists one record per CDR3 protein. The sample contains a few hundred thousand distinct CDR3 sequences, around 85% of which appear only once. Input material: CD8+ T cells from PBMCs. The source is a human donor with multiple sclerosis. CDR3s include the opening cysteine and the closing phenylalanine or tryptophan. A D gene is named only where the DNA matches it firmly. A clone size is listed for some rows: how often the clone was seen (once, few, many), or a class if it is expanded.

TRBJ1-1	TRBV5-1	TRBD1	few	TGCGCCAGTTCGTGGAACCTACAGGGGGACACTGAAGCTTTCTTT	CASSWNLQGDTEAFF
TRBJ1-2	TRBV12-3/TRBV12-4	-	-	TGTGCCAGCAGTCTGCAGCCCCGGGGTGGCTACACCTTC	CASSLQPRGGYTF
TRBJ2-3	TRBV30	-	-	TGTGCCTGGAGTGGGGACACAGCTAGCACAGATACGCAGTATTTT	CAWSGDTASTDTQYF
TRBJ2-7	TRBV4-1	-	-	TGCGCCAGCAGCCAGCTATTAACCTCCTACGAGCAGTACTTC	CASSQLLTSYEQYF
TRBJ1-2	TRBV2	-	-	TGTGCCAGCATAGGCAATGGGTATGACTACACCTTC	CASIGNGYDYTF
TRBJ1-6	TRBV20-1	TRBD1	-	TGCAGTGCTACGCCGGGACAGAGGAATTCACCCCTCCACTTT	CSATPGQRNSPLHF
TRBJ1-2	TRBV2	-	-	TGTGCCAGCAGGAGAGATGGGGCTGAAGACTATGGCTACACCTTC	CASRRDGAEDYGYTF
TRBJ2-7	TRBV27	TRBD1	few	TGTGCCAGCAGTTTGACAGGGCTTGGCCACGAGCAGTACTTC	CASSLTGLGHEQYF
TRBJ1-1	TRBV28	-	-	TGTGCCAGCAGGGCGATCACGAACACTGAAGCTTTCTTT	CASRAITNTEAFF
TRBJ1-3	TRBV15	-	once	TGTGCCACCAGCAGAGAAACGTGGGGAGGCTCTGGAAACACCATATATTTT	CATSRETWGGSGNTIYF
TRBJ2-3	TRBV12-3/TRBV12-4	-	-	TGTGCCAGCAGTTTCTGGGGAAGGGGCACAGATACGCAGTATTTT	CASSFWGRGTDTQYF
TRBJ1-4	TRBV27	TRBD1	-	TGTGCCAGCAGTTTTGGGACAGGGGCAAAACTGTTTTTT	CASSFGTGAKLFF
TRBJ2-1	TRBV11-2	-	-	TGTGCCAGCAGCATCTACAGGGAACATGAGCAGTTCTTC	CASSIYREHEQFF
TRBJ2-6	TRBV7-9	-	-	TGTGCCAGCAGCTGGGACTCTGGGGCCAACGTCCTGACTTTC	CASSWDSGANVLTF
TRBJ2-5	TRBV19	TRBD1	-	TGTGCCAGTAGTTCATGGACAGGGCAAGAGACCCAGTACTTC	CASSSWTGQETQYF
TRBJ1-2	TRBV12-3/TRBV12-4	-	-	TGTGCCAGCAGTTTTTCTCCCGGGACCAGTAACTATGGCTACACCTTC	CASSFSPGTSNYGYTF
TRBJ2-7	TRBV6-2/TRBV6-3	TRBD2	few	TGTGCCAGCAGTTATGGGCTAGCGGGAGTAGAGCAGTACTTC	CASSYGLAGVEQYF
TRBJ2-1	TRBV7-9	-	-	TGTGCCAGCAGCTTAGCCAGGGAGGACTACAATGAGCAGTTCTTC	CASSLAREDYNEQFF
TRBJ2-7	TRBV7-8	-	-	TGTGCCAGCTCTTATCAGGATGAGCAGTACTTC	CASSYQDEQYF
TRBJ2-1	TRBV6-1	-	-	TGTGCCAGCAGTGACCCCTCCGACTACAATGAGCAGTTCTTC	CASSDPSDYNEQFF
TRBJ2-7	TRBV5-6	TRBD2	-	TGTGCCAGCAGCTTGGGGCTAGCGGGAGTGCCTCCGCCCTTTCTCGAGCAGTACTTC	CASSLGLAGVPPPFLEQYF
TRBJ2-7	TRBV5-1	TRBD2	few	TGCGCTAGCAGCGCGGGAGGTGTGAACGGAGCCTACGAGCAGTACTTC	CASSAGGVNGAYEQYF
TRBJ1-2	TRBV6-5	-	-	TGTGCCAGCAGTTACCAACCGGCTACGTCCTATGGCTACACCTTC	CASSYQPATSYGYTF
TRBJ1-1	TRBV3-1	-	-	TGTGCCAGCAGCCAAGATCAAGGGGCTGAAGCTTTCTTT	CASSQDQGAEAFF
TRBJ1-4	TRBV27	-	few	TGTGCCAGCAGTTTAGGGGGTTTAGGTGAAAAACTGTTTTTT	CASSLGGLGEKLFF
TRBJ2-1	TRBV20-1	TRBD2	-	TGCAGTGCTAGGATTCCCGGGACTAGCGAGGACAATGAGCAGTTCTTC	CSARIPGTSEDNEQFF
TRBJ2-2	TRBV7-9	TRBD2	-	TGTGCCAGCAGCTCCCCTGCGGGGGTAAACACCGGGGAGCTGTTTTTT	CASSSPAGVNTGELFF
TRBJ2-7	TRBV2	-	-	TGTGCCAGCGGGCAGAGCCTCGAGCAGTACTTC	CASGQSLEQYF
TRBJ1-2	TRBV4-1	TRBD1	once	TGCGCCAGCAGCCAGGCCCGGGACAGGAGTGATGGCTACACCTTC	CASSQARDRSDGYTF
TRBJ1-2	TRBV5-6	-	-	TGTGCCAGCAGCTCTACAGGGATCTATGGCTACACCTTC	CASSSTGIYGYTF